This T cell receptor beta chain was retrieved from a study of blood T cells in healthy people across ages. Whole-study results and caveats: Compared with aged donors, long-lived donors showed fewer expanded clones, suggesting selection.

Per individual sample, total RNA of at least 5 micrograms was extracted. Through a sample-barcoded 5' primer and a J-beta primer mix, a second PCR was run for roughly 7 to 12 cycles. Each CDR3 protein gets one entry after TCRdb re-called the 5' RACE reads with MiXCR. The sample shows fewer than 600,000 distinct CDR3 sequences, about 28% of them seen only once. Germline V gene lookup returns CDR1 KGHDR and CDR2 SFDVKD. This CDR3 has 13 residues. Notes on this clonotype: Its specificity is not known.

The same specimen was also included in a second study, on T cells of mothers and their children.

This chain joins TRBV24-1 and TRBJ2-5; 8 nucleotides line up with TRBD1. The assigned J gene may be wrong: the sequence end matches TRBJ2-7 better. Sequenced material: blood. The source of this sequence is a boy aged 2-9 years in good health. The CDR3 is CATMTGARYEQYF. Here the CDR3 DNA reads TGTGCCACCATGACAGGGGCGCGGTACGAGCAGTACTTC.